This TCR beta chain derives from a study of shared T cell receptors in the human thymus. Repertoires were generated with immunoSEQ multiplex PCR, while TCRdb's copy carries only in-frame clones and drops some. The table has 700,000 or so clones, over 75% seen once. This CDR3 region has 15 residues. Trimming took 2 bases from V and 6 from J, leaving 16 bases between them. Germline values: CDR1 ENHRY, CDR2 SYGVKD. The data were also submitted as part of a second study, on human thymus T cells. In that study: Resections that were taken during corrective heart surgery supplied the thymus tissue.

The sequence derives from a girl in the first two years of life with a congenital heart defect. The sample taken for sequencing was thymocytes. V gene TRBV10-3 combines with J gene TRBJ1-2; a possible D gene is TRBD1 (5 bases). The CDR3, as DNA: TGTGCCATCAGTGAGGACCCCGCCAGGGTGGATGGCTACACCTTC. Protein: CAISEDPARVDGYTF.